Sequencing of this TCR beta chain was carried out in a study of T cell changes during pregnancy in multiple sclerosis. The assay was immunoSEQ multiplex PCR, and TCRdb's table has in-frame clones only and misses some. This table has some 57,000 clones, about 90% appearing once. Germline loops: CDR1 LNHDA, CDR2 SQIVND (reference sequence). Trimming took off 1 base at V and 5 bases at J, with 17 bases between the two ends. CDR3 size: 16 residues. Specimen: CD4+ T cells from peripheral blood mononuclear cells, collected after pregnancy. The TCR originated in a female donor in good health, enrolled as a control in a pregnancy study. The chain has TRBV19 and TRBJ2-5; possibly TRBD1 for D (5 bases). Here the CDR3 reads CASSIGGFGYAETQYF. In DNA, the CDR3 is TGTGCCAGTAGTATAGGGGGCTTCGGATACGCGGAGACCCAGTACTTC.